This T cell receptor (beta chain) was obtained from a study of CD8+ T cells in alopecia areata. Extraction and reverse transcription of RNA yielded cDNA as the sequencing template. Generated by immunoSEQ multiplex PCR, the TCRdb table keeps only in-frame clones and is missing some. The data contain 150,000 to 200,000 clones, roughly 60% of them singletons. Indicated treatment: oral pan-JAK inhibitor, 5-10 mg twice daily. This clone was counted a few times. Its matching antigen is unknown. Study conclusions and caveats: The study found higher clonality in lesional than normal scalp, especially in alopecia totalis/universalis.

The sequencing used CD4+ T cells sorted from blood, collected at week 24, from a patient treated with tofacitinib. The sequence was obtained from a human donor with alopecia areata.

In DNA form, the CDR3 reads TGCGCCAGCAGCCAAGAGGGGTCTGCCGGGGAGCTGTTTTTT. The encoded protein is CASSQEGSAGELFF. The chain links TRBV4-1 to TRBJ2-2; unclear D gene. This CDR3 spans 14 amino acids. The V gene's germline CDR1 is MGHRA and CDR2 YSYEKL. V lost 0 bases and J 6 bases, leaving 8 bases between the germline ends.